Only a few counts were recorded for the clone carrying this TCR beta chain. Its antigen is unidentified. Prepared libraries of TCR beta cDNA carried unique molecular identifiers. About 500,000 cDNA molecules were obtained per 1 to 10 million input T cells. Via MiXCR, TCRdb re-called the PCR reads, giving one row per CDR3 protein. The table lists roughly 670,000 distinct CDR3 sequences, approximately 60% of them singletons, with approximately 10% in the top ten. This record belongs to a study of post-analysis software for immune sequencing data. Study at large: Secondary progressive, relapsing-remitting and progressive-relapsing multiple sclerosis were among the included disease courses. General study findings and limits: Strong co-clustering by F measure was evident for samples that had been prepared in the same batch. Multiple sclerosis patients had significantly lower normalized Chao1 diversity than controls.

This receptor was obtained from a girl aged 2-10 years with multiple sclerosis. Sequenced: blood.

The CDR3 spells CASSLVTGRPGAQYF. CDR3 DNA: TGTGCCAGCAGCTTAGTGACAGGAAGGCCTGGGGCCCAGTACTTC. The chain links TRBV7-9 to TRBJ2-5; TRBD1 is a possible D gene (6 bases). V was clipped by 1 base and J by 9 bases, with 18 bases between them. Germline CDR1 and CDR2: SEHNR and FQNEAQ (reference sequence). CDR3 length: 15 amino acids.